The TCR beta chain under discussion was sequenced for a study of neurological immune-mediated disorders. Unsorted libraries were generated from 2 million PBMCs. These cells had been stored in RNAlater at -80 C. By 5'RACE with 10-nucleotide random UMIs, the cDNA was made. One entry per CDR3 protein, called by TCRdb with MiXCR from the 5' RACE reads. The table records 50,000 to 70,000 distinct CDR3 sequences, 4.5% of them present only once. This clonotype has a count of ten or more. The specimen was PBMCs. The receptor was derived from a man aged 25-45 years with multiple sclerosis.

This CDR3 is CASSLSTSPSGYGYTF. CDR3 coding DNA: TGTGCCAGCAGTTTATCAACCAGTCCTTCGGGCTATGGCTACACCTTC. The chain has TRBV27 and TRBJ1-2; D not resolved. The CDR3 totals 16 residues. Germline V gene data show CDR1 as MNHEY and CDR2 as SMNVEV (reference sequence). V was shortened by 0 bases and J by 4 bases, with 15 bases between the two germline ends.